This paragraph covers one T cell receptor (beta chain) sequence. Its matching antigen is unknown. As for treatment: oral pan-JAK inhibitor, 5-10 mg twice daily. This entry comes from a study of CD8+ T cells in alopecia areata. Study-wide results and limits: Scalp and blood retained many expanded lesional clones during tofacitinib.

CDR3 length: 13 residues. Germline loops: CDR1 MNHEY, CDR2 SMNVEV (reference sequence). Trimming stripped 3 bases from V and 1 base from J, with 4 bases between. RNA extraction was followed by reverse transcription into cDNA, which acted as the sequencing template. Data came from immunoSEQ multiplex PCR; TCRdb stores just in-frame clones and leaves some out. The data contain over 80,000 clones, roughly 47% of them singletons. Sequenced material: CD8+ T cells sorted from blood, taken at week 24, from a patient treated with tofacitinib. This receptor was identified in a human donor with alopecia areata. This sequence joins TRBV27 and TRBJ2-1; D is unresolved. This chain's CDR3 is CASSFGSYNEQFF. In DNA, the CDR3 is TGTGCCAGCAGTTTTGGGTCCTACAATGAGCAGTTCTTC.